This T cell receptor (beta chain) derives from a study of human T cells and chemical hapten exposure. Study details: Alopecia areata, totalis or universalis was found in mostly female patients. There were per-sample TCR yield variations, arising mainly from small pooled library volume differences.

Under the authors' procedure: Sample-level TCR yields exhibited a median of approximately 88,000, with a range of roughly 20,000 to 690,600. TCRdb independently ran MiXCR on the RACE reads; one entry per CDR3 protein. TCRdb's processing, not the authors', yielded these V and J calls. The sample carries about 360,000 distinct CDR3 sequences, nearly 5% recorded once. Stated time point: patch test 1, 2 weeks after DPC sensitization. Specified treatment: therapeutic diphenylcyclopropenone sensitization with weekly scalp DPC. Blood draws came first, before each patch test. The V gene's germline CDR1 is SGHDN and CDR2 FVKESK. After removal of 1 base from V and 5 bases from J, the junction contained 12 bases not matched to a gene. The CDR3 is 18 residues long.

This specimen was whole blood, taken in connection with sensitization to the hapten diphenylcyclopropenone (DPC). The chain uses TRBV14 and TRBJ1-2, with 11 bases aligning to TRBD1. This sequence was found in a woman between 45 and 60 years old with alopecia areata. Some clones in this sample may be carry-over from other donors' samples. CDR3 in amino acids: CASSQVRTGGLHKYGYTF. CDR3 coding DNA: TGTGCCAGCAGCCAAGTCCGGACAGGGGGCCTTCACAAATATGGCTACACCTTC.